A selection of T cell receptor beta chains follows, all from one sample in a study of memory CD4+ T cells and cytomegalovirus serostatus. Sequenced by immunoSEQ multiplex PCR; TCRdb stores in-frame clones only, minus some. The sample includes 25,000 to 30,000 clones, around 76% of them seen just once. What was sequenced was memory CD4+ T cells from blood. Every receptor here comes from an adult in good health and CMV-seronegative. The CDR3 runs from the conserved cysteine through the conserved F or W. Fields, in order: D gene, clone size, V gene, J gene, CDR3 DNA, CDR3 protein. The D gene is left open where the match is weak. Clone size is stated in some rows and not others, as once, few, many or a class when expanded.

-,-,TRBV6-1,TRBJ2-5,TGTGCCAGCAGTGCGGGAGTCAGGCCCCAAGAGACCCAGTACTTC,CASSAGVRPQETQYF
-,-,TRBV14,TRBJ2-7,TGTGCCAGCAGCCAAGATTTAGGACAGGGAGGGTTGCAGTACTTC,CASSQDLGQGGLQYF
TRBD1,few,TRBV7-2,TRBJ1-2,TGTGCCAGCAGCTCGACAGGGGGTGAGAGTGGCTACACCTTC,CASSSTGGESGYTF
TRBD1,once,TRBV19,TRBJ1-1,TGTGCCAGTAGTACCGATACAGGGGGTACGGCTGAAGCTTTCTTT,CASSTDTGGTAEAFF
TRBD1,-,TRBV4-3,TRBJ2-6,TGCGCCAGCAGCCAAGAATTTGCAGGGGGCATGTTGTCCGGGGCCAACGTCCTGACTTTC,CASSQEFAGGMLSGANVLTF
TRBD2,-,TRBV5-1,TRBJ2-5,TGCGCCAGCAGCTTCGGGACTAGCGGGAGGAGAGAGACCCAGTACTTC,CASSFGTSGRRETQYF
TRBD2,-,TRBV7-2,TRBJ2-3,TGTGCCAGCAGCTTACGGCGGGAGGTTGGCGATACGCAGTATTTT,CASSLRREVGDTQYF
-,-,TRBV6-5,TRBJ1-2,TGTGCCAGCAGTGACGCCGGGGGCTACACCTTC,CASSDAGGYTF
-,-,TRBV5-8,TRBJ2-7,TGTGCCAGCAGCTTTACGGGGACCTACGAGCAGTACTTC,CASSFTGTYEQYF
-,-,TRBV27,TRBJ2-1,TGTGCCAGCAGTGCCCAGACTGGTTTCTCCTACAATGAGCAGTTCTTC,CASSAQTGFSYNEQFF
-,-,TRBV30,TRBJ2-6,TGTGCCTGGAGTGTAGGCCTCTCTGGGGCCAACGTCCTGACTTTC,CAWSVGLSGANVLTF
TRBD1,-,TRBV9,TRBJ2-1,TGTGCCAGCCAAAAGGGGACAGGGGTTTACAATGAGCAGTTCTTC,CASQKGTGVYNEQFF
TRBD1,few,TRBV19,TRBJ1-2,TGTGCCAGTAGTTCTGGACAGGACTATGGCTACACCTTC,CASSSGQDYGYTF
-,-,TRBV7-2,TRBJ2-7,TGTGCCAGCAGCCGTGGCGCAGCGACGGGCGAGCAGTACTTC,CASSRGAATGEQYF
TRBD2,-,TRBV7-6,TRBJ2-5,TGTGCCAGCAGTCCTCTCGGAGCGGGAGGGCGGGAGACCCAGTACTTC,CASSPLGAGGRETQYF
-,-,TRBV4-2,TRBJ2-7,TGTGCCAGCAGCCAAGATATGGGAACCTACGAGCAGTACTTC,CASSQDMGTYEQYF
TRBD1,once,TRBV10-3,TRBJ1-2,TGTGCCATGGGGGCAGGACAGGGGGCGGGGAGCTATGGCTACACCTTC,CAMGAGQGAGSYGYTF
-,few,TRBV6-5,TRBJ1-2,TGTGCCAGCAGTTACTCGATGTGGGGCAACTATGGCTACACCTTC,CASSYSMWGNYGYTF
-,few,TRBV19,TRBJ1-5,TGTGCCAGTAGTATGGGTTTTCAGCCCCAGCATTTT,CASSMGFQPQHF
-,-,TRBV4-1,TRBJ2-7,TGCGCCAGCAGCCAAGCGGAACTAACCTACGAGCAGTACTTC,CASSQAELTYEQYF
TRBD2,-,TRBV6-1,TRBJ2-2,TGTGCCAGCAGTATGAATGGGGGGGTGCTGTTTTTT,CASSMNGGVLFF
-,few,TRBV11-2,TRBJ1-1,TGTGCCAGCAGCTTTGGGAGGGGAGAAACTGAAGCTTTCTTT,CASSFGRGETEAFF
TRBD1,-,TRBV10-2,TRBJ1-4,TGCGCCAGCAGTGAGTGGAGGGGACAGGGTGGTGAAAAACTGTTTTTT,CASSEWRGQGGEKLFF
TRBD2,-,TRBV2,TRBJ2-3,TGTGCCAGACGGGCTAGCGGAGGAGATACGCAGTATTTT,CARRASGGDTQYF
TRBD1,-,TRBV6-6,TRBJ1-4,TGTGCCACGACTGAAGCAGGGGGCGAAAAACTGTTTTTT,CATTEAGGEKLFF
TRBD1,-,TRBV18,TRBJ1-5,TGTGCCAGCTCAACCGACAGGGAATTTAGTAGCAATCAGCCCCAGCATTTT,CASSTDREFSSNQPQHF
TRBD2,-,TRBV7-2,TRBJ2-6,TGTGCCAGCAGCCCCGAGCGGGGGGGCCTTGGGGCCAACGTCCTGACTTTC,CASSPERGGLGANVLTF
-,-,TRBV5-1,TRBJ2-3,TGCGCCAGCAGCCCCCGCGACAGACCAGGTACGCAGTATTTT,CASSPRDRPGTQYF
-,-,TRBV7-2,TRBJ2-1,TGTGCCAGCAGCGGGGACCGCTACAATGAGCAGTTCTTC,CASSGDRYNEQFF